This T cell receptor (beta chain) was identified during a study of T-cell reconstitution after alpha-beta-depleted transplantation in children. This clonotype turned up a few times. Preparation of the TCRbeta library used unique molecular identifiers. TCRdb redid the calling of the PCR reads with MiXCR, one entry per CDR3 protein. Of about 610,000 distinct CDR3 sequences in the sample, over 9.5% were seen once. The sample was PBMCs from the stem cell graft donor, taken from the stem cell graft. This receptor was obtained from a human donor who donated a stem cell graft to a child with acute myeloid leukemia.

The CDR3 bases are TGCAGTGCTAGAGGGGCTAGCGGGAGTCTTTACAATGAGCAGTTCTTC. Translating gives CSARGASGSLYNEQFF. The gene calls are TRBV20-1 and TRBJ2-1; 10 nucleotides match TRBD2. From germline, CDR1 is DFQATT and CDR2 SNEGSKA (reference sequence). The V and J ends lost 1 base and 4 bases, in that order; junction bases with no gene match: 7. The CDR3 loop spans 16 amino acids.